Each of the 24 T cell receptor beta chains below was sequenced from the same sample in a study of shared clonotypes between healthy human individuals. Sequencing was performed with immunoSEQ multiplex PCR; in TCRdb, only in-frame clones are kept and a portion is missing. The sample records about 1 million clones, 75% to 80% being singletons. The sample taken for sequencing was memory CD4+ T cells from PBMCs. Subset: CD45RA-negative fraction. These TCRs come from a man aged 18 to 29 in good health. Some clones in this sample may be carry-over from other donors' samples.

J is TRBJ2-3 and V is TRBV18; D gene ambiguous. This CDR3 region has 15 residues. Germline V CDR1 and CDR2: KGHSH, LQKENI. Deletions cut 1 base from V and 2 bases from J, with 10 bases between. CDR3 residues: CASSPQTGNTDTQYF. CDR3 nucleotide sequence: TGTGCCAGCTCACCACAAACCGGTAACACAGATACGCAGTATTTT.

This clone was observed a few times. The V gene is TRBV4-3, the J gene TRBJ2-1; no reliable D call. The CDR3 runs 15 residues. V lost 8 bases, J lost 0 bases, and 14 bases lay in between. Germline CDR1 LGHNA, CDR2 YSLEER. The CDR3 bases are TGCGCCAGCTCGCCACGACTGAGCTCCTACAATGAGCAGTTCTTC. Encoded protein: CASSPRLSSYNEQFF.

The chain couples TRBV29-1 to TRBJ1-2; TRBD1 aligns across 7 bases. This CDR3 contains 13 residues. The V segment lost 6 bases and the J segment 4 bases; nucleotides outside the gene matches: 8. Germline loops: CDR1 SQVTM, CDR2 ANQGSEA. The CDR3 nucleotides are TGCAGCGTGCACCTGGACAGGCCCTATGGCTACACCTTC. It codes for CSVHLDRPYGYTF.

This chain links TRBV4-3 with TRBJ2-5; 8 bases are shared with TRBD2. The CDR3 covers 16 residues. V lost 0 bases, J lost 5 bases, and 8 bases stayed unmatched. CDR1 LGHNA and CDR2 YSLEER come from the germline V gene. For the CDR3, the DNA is TGCGCCAGCAGCCAAGATCTGGTAGCGGGGAGGGAGACCCAGTACTTC. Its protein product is CASSQDLVAGRETQYF.

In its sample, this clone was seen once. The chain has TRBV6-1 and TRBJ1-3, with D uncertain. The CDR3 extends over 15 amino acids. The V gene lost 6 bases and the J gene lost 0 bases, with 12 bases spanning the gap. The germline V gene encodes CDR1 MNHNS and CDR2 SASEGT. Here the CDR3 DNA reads TGTGCCAGCAGCGATGGACCAAGCTCTGGAAACACCATATATTTT. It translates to CASSDGPSSGNTIYF.

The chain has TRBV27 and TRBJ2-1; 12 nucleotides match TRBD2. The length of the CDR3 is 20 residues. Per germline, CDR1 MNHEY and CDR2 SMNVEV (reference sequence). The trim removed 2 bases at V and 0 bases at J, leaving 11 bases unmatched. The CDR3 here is CASSLPGRTSGASSYNEQFF. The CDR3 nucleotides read TGTGCCAGCAGTTTACCCGGGCGGACTAGCGGGGCGAGCTCCTACAATGAGCAGTTCTTC.

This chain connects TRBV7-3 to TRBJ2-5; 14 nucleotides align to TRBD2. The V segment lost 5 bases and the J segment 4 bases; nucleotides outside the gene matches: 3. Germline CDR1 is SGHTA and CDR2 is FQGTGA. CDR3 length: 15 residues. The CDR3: CASSKGTSGRETQYF. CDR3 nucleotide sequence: TGTGCCAGCAGCAAAGGGACTAGCGGGAGAGAGACCCAGTACTTC.

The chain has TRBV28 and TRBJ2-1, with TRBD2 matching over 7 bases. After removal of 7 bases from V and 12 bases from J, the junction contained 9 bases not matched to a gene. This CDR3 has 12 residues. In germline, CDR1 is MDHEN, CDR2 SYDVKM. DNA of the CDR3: TGTGCCAGCATCAGAACTAGCGAGGGGCAGTTCTTC. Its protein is CASIRTSEGQFF.

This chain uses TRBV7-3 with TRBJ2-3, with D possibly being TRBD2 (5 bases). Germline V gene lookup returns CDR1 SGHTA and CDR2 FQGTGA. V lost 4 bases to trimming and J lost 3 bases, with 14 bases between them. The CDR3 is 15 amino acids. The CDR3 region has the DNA TGTGCCAGCAGCTCTCTGACACGAGGGACAGATACGCAGTATTTT. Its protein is CASSSLTRGTDTQYF.

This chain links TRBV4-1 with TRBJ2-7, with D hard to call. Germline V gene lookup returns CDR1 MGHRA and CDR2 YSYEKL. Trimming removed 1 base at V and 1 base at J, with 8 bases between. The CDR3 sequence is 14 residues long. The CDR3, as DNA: TGCGCCAGCAGCCAAGGACCGCTTTCCTACGAGCAGTACTTC. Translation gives CASSQGPLSYEQYF.

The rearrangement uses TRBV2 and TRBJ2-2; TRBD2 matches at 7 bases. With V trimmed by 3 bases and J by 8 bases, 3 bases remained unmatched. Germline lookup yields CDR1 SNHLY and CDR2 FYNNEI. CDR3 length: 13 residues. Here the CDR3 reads CASSETSPGELFF. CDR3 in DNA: TGTGCCAGCAGTGAGACTAGCCCTGGGGAGCTGTTTTTT.

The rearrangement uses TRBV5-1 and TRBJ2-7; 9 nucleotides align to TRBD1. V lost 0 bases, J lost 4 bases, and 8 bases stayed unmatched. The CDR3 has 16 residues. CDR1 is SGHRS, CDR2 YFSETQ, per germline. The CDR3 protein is CASSLALVQGAYEQYF. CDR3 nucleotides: TGCGCCAGCAGCTTGGCCCTGGTACAGGGGGCTTACGAGCAGTACTTC.

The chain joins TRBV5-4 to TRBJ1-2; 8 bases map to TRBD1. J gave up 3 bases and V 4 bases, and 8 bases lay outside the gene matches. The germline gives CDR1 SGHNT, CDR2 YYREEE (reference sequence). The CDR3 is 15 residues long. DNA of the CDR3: TGTGCCAGCAGCGCACGGCAGGGGGCGGACTATGGCTACACCTTC. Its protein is CASSARQGADYGYTF.

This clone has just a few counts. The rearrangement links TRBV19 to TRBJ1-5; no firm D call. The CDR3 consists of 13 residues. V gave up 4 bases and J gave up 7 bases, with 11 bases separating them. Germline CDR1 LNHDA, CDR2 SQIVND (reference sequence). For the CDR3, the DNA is TGTGCCAGTAGTAGGTGGCCCGGGCAGCCCCAGCATTTT. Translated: CASSRWPGQPQHF.

The CDR3 coding sequence is TGTGCCAGCAGCACCGGGACAGGGGCCTACAATGAGCAGTTCTTC. This encodes CASSTGTGAYNEQFF. J is TRBJ2-1 and V is TRBV5-5; 10 positions agree with TRBD1. J lost 2 bases, V lost 4 bases, and 3 bases had no gene match. The CDR3 has 15 residues. Germline V CDR1 and CDR2: SGHKS, YYEKEE (reference sequence).

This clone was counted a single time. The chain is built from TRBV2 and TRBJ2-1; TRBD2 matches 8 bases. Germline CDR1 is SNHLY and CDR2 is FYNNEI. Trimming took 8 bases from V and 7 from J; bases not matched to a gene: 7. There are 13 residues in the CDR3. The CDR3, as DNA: TGTGCCAGCGGCGGGACTAGAGGTAATGAGCAGTTCTTC. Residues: CASGGTRGNEQFF.

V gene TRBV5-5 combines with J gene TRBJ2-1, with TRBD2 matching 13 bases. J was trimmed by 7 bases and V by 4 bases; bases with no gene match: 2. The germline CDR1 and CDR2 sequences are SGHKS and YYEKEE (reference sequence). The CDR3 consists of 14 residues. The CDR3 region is CASSPGLAGNEQFF. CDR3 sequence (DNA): TGTGCCAGCAGCCCGGGACTAGCGGGAAATGAGCAGTTCTTC.

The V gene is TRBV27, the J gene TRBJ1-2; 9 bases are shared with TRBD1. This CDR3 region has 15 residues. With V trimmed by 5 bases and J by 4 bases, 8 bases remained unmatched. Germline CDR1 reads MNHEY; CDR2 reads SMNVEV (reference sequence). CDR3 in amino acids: CASSPPTGGGYGYTF. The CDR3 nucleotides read TGTGCCAGCAGTCCCCCGACAGGGGGAGGCTATGGCTACACCTTC.

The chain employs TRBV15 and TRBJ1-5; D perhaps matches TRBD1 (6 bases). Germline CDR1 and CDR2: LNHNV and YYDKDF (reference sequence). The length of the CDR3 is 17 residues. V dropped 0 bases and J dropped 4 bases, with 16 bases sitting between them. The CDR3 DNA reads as TGTGCCACCAGCAGAGATCGTAGTCGGCAGGGGAATCAGCCCCAGCATTTT. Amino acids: CATSRDRSRQGNQPQHF.

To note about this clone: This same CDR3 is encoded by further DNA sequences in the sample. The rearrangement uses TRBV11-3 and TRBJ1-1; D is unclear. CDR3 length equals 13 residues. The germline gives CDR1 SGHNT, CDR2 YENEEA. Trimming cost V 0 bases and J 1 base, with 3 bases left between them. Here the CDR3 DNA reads TGTGCCAGCAGCTTAGATTCGAACACTGAAGCTTTCTTT. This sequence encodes CASSLDSNTEAFF.

The CDR3 spells CASSFGVSTGFYGYTF. In nucleotides, the CDR3 is TGTGCCAGCAGCTTTGGGGTTTCGACAGGGTTCTATGGCTACACCTTC. The chain uses TRBV7-9 and TRBJ1-2, with 7 bases that match TRBD1. V gave up 3 bases and J gave up 4 bases; unmatched junction bases: 11. Germline-derived CDR1 and CDR2 are SEHNR and FQNEAQ (reference sequence). The CDR3 runs 16 residues.

CDR3 protein: CASSLTGYGYTF. CDR3 nucleotide sequence: TGTGCCAGCAGCTTGACAGGGTATGGCTACACCTTC. The chain has TRBV5-6 and TRBJ1-2, with a possible D match to TRBD1 (6 bases). CDR3 length: 12 amino acids. V lost 1 base to trimming and J lost 5 bases, with 6 bases between them. CDR1 and CDR2 from the germline V gene are SGHDT and YYEEEE.

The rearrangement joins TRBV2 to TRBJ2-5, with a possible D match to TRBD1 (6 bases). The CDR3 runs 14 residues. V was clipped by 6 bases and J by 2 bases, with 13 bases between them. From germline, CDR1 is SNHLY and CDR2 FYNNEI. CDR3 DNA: TGTGCCAGCAGCCTGACAGGAATGCAAGAGACCCAGTACTTC. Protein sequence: CASSLTGMQETQYF.

CDR3 sequence: CASSGPGQPYEQYF. In nucleotides, the CDR3 is TGCGCCAGCAGCGGTCCGGGACAGCCCTACGAGCAGTACTTC. This chain uses TRBV5-1 with TRBJ2-7; 7 bases align to TRBD1. This CDR3 is 14 amino acids long. The germline CDR1 and CDR2 sequences are SGHRS and YFSETQ. The V gene end was trimmed by 4 bases and the J gene end by 2 bases; junction bases not matched to a gene: 6.